The present T cell receptor beta chain was sequenced within a study of OX40 agonist ivuxolimab in advanced cancers. With autoimmune disease history or systemic immunosuppression, patients were excluded. The CDR3 covers 15 residues. Germline CDR1 and CDR2: LNHNV and YYDKDF (reference sequence). Broader study findings: The study found that CD8+ T cells averaged more expanded clones than CD4+. Not determined was the antigen specificity of the expanded peripheral T cells.

Data came from immunoSEQ multiplex PCR; TCRdb stores just in-frame clones and leaves some out. Of around 30,000 clones in the sample, 86% are singletons; the top ten hold around a third. The sample holds a few counts of this clone. Its antigen is undetermined. A read error may account for a junction end that differs from germline. This receptor was obtained from an adult with an advanced solid tumor such as melanoma, head and neck, liver or kidney cancer. The specimen comprised CD4+ or CD8+ T cells sorted from blood, sampled in a trial of the OX40 agonist ivuxolimab. V and J are TRBV15 and TRBJ1-5, with D maybe TRBD1 (5 bases). In DNA, the CDR3 is TGTGCCACCAGCGGAGAGGGGTCTGGAAATCAGCCCCAGCATTTT. Its translation: CATSGEGSGNQPQHF.